Listed below are T cell receptor beta chains from one sample, sequenced in a study of CD4 T cells in relation to SARS-CoV-2 and coronaviruses. Using immunoSEQ multiplex PCR, the repertoire was profiled, and TCRdb retains in-frame clones only, with some absent. The table shows fewer than 25,000 clones, with just over 75% occurring only once. Their target antigens are unknown. Sequenced: CD4+ T cells from PBMCs, cultured in vitro. Source of these receptors: a human donor in good health. The CDR3 runs from the conserved cysteine through the conserved F or W. A D gene is named only where the DNA matches it firmly. Clone size is stated in some rows and not others, as once, few, many or a class when expanded.

CDR3: CASSQEYLAGGPGETQYF; DNA: TGCGCCAGCAGCCAAGAGTATCTAGCGGGAGGGCCGGGTGAGACCCAGTACTTC; V: TRBV4-1; D: TRBD2; J: TRBJ2-5; size: -; length: 18
CDR3: CASRLTDTQYF; DNA: TGTGCCAGCAGGCTAACGGATACGCAGTATTTT; V: TRBV12-3/TRBV12-4; D: -; J: TRBJ2-3; size: -; length: 11
CDR3: CASSGPGQGGNTIYF; DNA: TGTGCCAGCAGCGGCCCGGGACAGGGAGGAAACACCATATATTTT; V: TRBV3-1/TRBV3-2; D: TRBD1; J: TRBJ1-3; size: -; length: 15
CDR3: CASSPRQGESTDTQYF; DNA: TGTGCCAGCTCACCTCGACAGGGAGAAAGCACAGATACGCAGTATTTT; V: TRBV18; D: TRBD1; J: TRBJ2-3; size: -; length: 16
CDR3: CASSLSGRFYEQFF; DNA: TGTGCCAGCAGCTTGAGTGGGAGGTTTTATGAGCAGTTCTTC; V: TRBV5-6; D: -; J: TRBJ2-1; size: -; length: 14
CDR3: CASSAGTGGDYEQYF; DNA: TGTGCCAGCAGCGCCGGGACAGGGGGCGACTACGAGCAGTACTTC; V: TRBV7-7; D: TRBD1; J: TRBJ2-7; size: -; length: 15
CDR3: CASSIPASGSRRPSYNEQFF; DNA: TGTGCCAGTAGTATCCCGGCTAGCGGGAGCAGGAGACCCTCCTACAATGAGCAGTTCTTC; V: TRBV19; D: TRBD2; J: TRBJ2-1; size: -; length: 20
CDR3: CASSIGVSGRGYEQYF; DNA: TGTGCCAGTAGTATAGGTGTTAGCGGGAGAGGCTACGAGCAGTACTTC; V: TRBV19; D: TRBD2; J: TRBJ2-7; size: -; length: 16
CDR3: CASSRGGSTDTQYF; DNA: TGCGCCAGCAGCCGCGGGGGAAGCACAGATACGCAGTATTTT; V: TRBV4-1; D: TRBD2; J: TRBJ2-3; size: -; length: 14
CDR3: CASSKTGTNYNEQFF; DNA: TGCGCCAGCAGCAAGACAGGGACTAACTACAATGAGCAGTTCTTC; V: TRBV4-1; D: -; J: TRBJ2-1; size: -; length: 15
CDR3: CATNRPGVGTEAFF; DNA: TGTGCCACAAACCGGCCGGGGGTTGGCACTGAAGCTTTCTTT; V: TRBV6-5; D: -; J: TRBJ1-1; size: -; length: 14
CDR3: CATSDWTGTGYTF; DNA: TGTGCCACCAGTGACTGGACCGGGACAGGCTACACCTTC; V: TRBV24-1; D: -; J: TRBJ1-2; size: -; length: 13
CDR3: CASSEGTIGNQPQHF; DNA: TGTGCCAGCAGTGAAGGGACGATAGGCAATCAGCCCCAGCATTTT; V: TRBV9; D: -; J: TRBJ1-5; size: -; length: 15
CDR3: CASRPLGGANTEAFF; DNA: TGTGCCAGTCGACCGTTGGGGGGGGCGAACACTGAAGCTTTCTTT; V: TRBV27; D: -; J: TRBJ1-1; size: -; length: 15
CDR3: CASSRRRGFYGYTF; DNA: TGTGCCAGCAGCCGTCGACGGGGGTTTTATGGCTACACCTTC; V: TRBV5-8; D: -; J: TRBJ1-2; size: -; length: 14
CDR3: CASTVPGTGSGYTF; DNA: TGTGCCAGCACGGTACCCGGGACAGGATCTGGCTACACCTTC; V: TRBV2; D: TRBD1; J: TRBJ1-2; size: few; length: 14
CDR3: CAWSTTGGYGYTF; DNA: TGTGCCTGGAGTACGACAGGTGGCTATGGCTACACCTTC; V: TRBV30; D: -; J: TRBJ1-2; size: -; length: 13
CDR3: CASSARGQGRLGQETQYF; DNA: TGTGCCAGTAGTGCCCGAGGACAGGGGAGGCTAGGCCAAGAGACCCAGTACTTC; V: TRBV19; D: TRBD1; J: TRBJ2-5; size: -; length: 18
CDR3: CASSSGRAGTYNEQFF; DNA: TGTGCCAGCAGCAGCGGGAGGGCCGGGACTTACAATGAGCAGTTCTTC; V: TRBV5-4; D: TRBD2; J: TRBJ2-1; size: few; length: 16
CDR3: CASSQEAGTMYEQYF; DNA: TGTGCCAGCAGCCAAGAGGCGGGAACTATGTACGAGCAGTACTTC; V: TRBV14; D: -; J: TRBJ2-7; size: once; length: 15
CDR3: CASSLAGGNRPETQYF; DNA: TGTGCCAGCAGTTTAGCGGGAGGGAATCGGCCAGAGACCCAGTACTTC; V: TRBV28; D: TRBD2; J: TRBJ2-5; size: -; length: 16
CDR3: CASSQDLTSTYEQYF; DNA: TGTGCCAGCAGCCAAGACTTAACTAGTACTTACGAGCAGTACTTC; V: TRBV3-1/TRBV3-2; D: -; J: TRBJ2-7; size: -; length: 15
CDR3: CSADGLDEQYF; DNA: TGCAGTGCTGACGGCTTGGACGAGCAGTACTTC; V: TRBV20-1; D: -; J: TRBJ2-7; size: few; length: 11
CDR3: CASRRGHRTETQYF; DNA: TGTGCCAGCAGGCGGGGACACCGGACGGAGACCCAGTACTTC; V: TRBV27; D: -; J: TRBJ2-5; size: once; length: 14
CDR3: CASSRRSGGGNEQFF; DNA: TGTGCCAGCAGCCGTCGTAGCGGGGGCGGCAATGAGCAGTTCTTC; V: TRBV2; D: TRBD2; J: TRBJ2-1; size: -; length: 15
CDR3: CASSCLQRKSYEQYF; DNA: TGTGCCAGCAGTTGCTTACAGAGGAAATCCTACGAGCAGTACTTC; V: TRBV6-9; D: -; J: TRBJ2-7; size: -; length: 15
CDR3: CSASSGVSYEQYF; DNA: TGCAGTGCTAGTTCGGGAGTCTCCTACGAGCAGTACTTC; V: TRBV20-1; D: -; J: TRBJ2-7; size: -; length: 13
CDR3: CAWSRGQFNQPQHF; DNA: TGTGCCTGGAGTAGGGGGCAGTTCAATCAGCCCCAGCATTTT; V: TRBV30; D: TRBD1; J: TRBJ1-5; size: few; length: 14
CDR3: CASSQGLRNGEQFF; DNA: TGCGCCAGCAGCCAAGGACTTAGGAATGGTGAGCAGTTCTTC; V: TRBV4-1; D: -; J: TRBJ2-1; size: -; length: 14
CDR3: CASGWAEQYF; DNA: TGTGCTAGTGGTTGGGCCGAGCAGTACTTC; V: TRBV12-5; D: -; J: TRBJ2-7; size: -; length: 10
CDR3: CASSDLAVANTGELFF; DNA: TGCGCCAGCAGTGATTTGGCAGTCGCGAACACCGGGGAGCTGTTTTTT; V: TRBV10-1; D: -; J: TRBJ2-2; size: few; length: 16
CDR3: CSAPLQGAAEAFF; DNA: TGCAGCGCTCCGCTACAGGGGGCAGCGGAAGCTTTCTTT; V: TRBV29-1; D: TRBD1; J: TRBJ1-1; size: -; length: 13
CDR3: CASSLESGRAYNEQFF; DNA: TGTGCCAGCAGTTTAGAGTCAGGTCGGGCCTACAATGAGCAGTTCTTC; V: TRBV27; D: -; J: TRBJ2-1; size: -; length: 16
CDR3: CASSQEWGRKNSPLHF; DNA: TGTGCCAGCAGCCAAGAATGGGGAAGAAAGAATTCACCCCTCCACTTT; V: TRBV3-1/TRBV3-2; D: -; J: TRBJ1-6; size: -; length: 16
CDR3: CASSLGPLNTEAFF; DNA: TGTGCCAGCAGCTTAGGCCCGTTGAACACTGAAGCTTTCTTT; V: TRBV7-3; D: -; J: TRBJ1-1; size: -; length: 14
CDR3: CASSHKQGNSGYTF; DNA: TGTGCCAGCAGCCACAAACAGGGTAATAGTGGCTACACCTTC; V: TRBV6-2/TRBV6-3; D: -; J: TRBJ1-2; size: -; length: 14
CDR3: CASSVNRVGGYTF; DNA: TGTGCCAGTAGTGTCAACAGGGTCGGTGGCTACACCTTC; V: TRBV19; D: -; J: TRBJ1-2; size: -; length: 13
CDR3: CASRQGWYEAFF; DNA: TGTGCCAGCAGACAGGGTTGGTATGAAGCTTTCTTT; V: TRBV28; D: -; J: TRBJ1-1; size: few; length: 12
CDR3: CASSHGLAGGPLYF; DNA: TGTGCCAGCAGCCATGGACTAGCGGGAGGGCCGCTCTATTTT; V: TRBV7-9; D: TRBD2; J: TRBJ2-3; size: -; length: 14
CDR3: CAITTGINTEAFF; DNA: TGTGCCATCACCACAGGGATTAACACTGAAGCTTTCTTT; V: TRBV10-3; D: -; J: TRBJ1-1; size: -; length: 13
CDR3: CASSLAGPESGYTF; DNA: TGTGCCAGCAGCTTAGCAGGGCCAGAGAGCGGCTACACCTTC; V: TRBV7-2; D: -; J: TRBJ1-2; size: -; length: 14
CDR3: CASSTTRGLTEAFF; DNA: TGTGCCAGTAGTACGACCAGGGGTCTCACTGAAGCTTTCTTT; V: TRBV19; D: -; J: TRBJ1-1; size: -; length: 14
CDR3: CASSPWTGPLSTDTQYF; DNA: TGTGCCAGCAGCCCGTGGACAGGACCCCTAAGCACAGATACGCAGTATTTT; V: TRBV9; D: TRBD1; J: TRBJ2-3; size: -; length: 17
CDR3: CASRTSSGSPGELFF; DNA: TGTGCCAGTAGAACCTCGTCAGGTTCCCCGGGGGAGCTGTTTTTT; V: TRBV19; D: -; J: TRBJ2-2; size: -; length: 15
CDR3: CASSNPDRNTEAFF; DNA: TGTGCCAGCAGCAACCCCGACAGGAACACTGAAGCTTTCTTT; V: TRBV21-1; D: -; J: TRBJ1-1; size: -; length: 14
CDR3: CASSPAGNTEAFF; DNA: TGTGCCAGCTCCCCGGCGGGGAACACTGAAGCTTTCTTT; V: TRBV18; D: -; J: TRBJ1-1; size: -; length: 13
CDR3: CASSLAQGAGTEAFF; DNA: TGCGCCAGCAGCCTAGCACAGGGGGCAGGGACTGAAGCTTTCTTT; V: TRBV5-1; D: TRBD1; J: TRBJ1-1; size: -; length: 15
CDR3: CATSVGQGYQPQHF; DNA: TGTGCCACCAGCGTCGGACAGGGCTATCAGCCCCAGCATTTT; V: TRBV15; D: TRBD1; J: TRBJ1-5; size: -; length: 14
CDR3: CASSTKTGGSLHF; DNA: TGTGCCAGCAGCACCAAAACCGGGGGGAGCCTCCACTTT; V: TRBV9; D: -; J: TRBJ1-6; size: -; length: 13
CDR3: CASSIGLLTGAQHF; DNA: TGTGCCAGTAGTATCGGTTTACTTACAGGAGCCCAGCATTTT; V: TRBV19; D: -; J: TRBJ1-5; size: -; length: 14